The sequence of this T cell receptor (beta chain) was determined in a study of T cell responses to AZD1222 COVID-19 vaccine. Libraries were prepared by immunoSEQ multiplex PCR; TCRdb keeps only in-frame clonotypes and omits some of them. The sample holds over 150,000 clones; roughly 88% are singletons and the top ten take 4% to 5.5%. Study findings and constraints: Two AZD1222 doses significantly raised spike-specific TCR breadth and depth over controls. With dominance at 160-218 and 743-854, vaccine-associated CD4 TCRs spanned spike. Unmutated regions of variants are reportedly targeted by nearly half of spike-specific TCRs.

About this clone itself: Antigen specificity is unknown.

Germline lookup yields CDR1 SGHDN and CDR2 FVKESK. The CDR3 is 13 amino acids. Trimming removed 4 bases from V and 5 bases from J, with 10 bases in between. This receptor was identified in an adult who received the AZD1222 COVID-19 vaccine. The specimen was peripheral blood, collected 28 days after the second AZD1222 dose. The chain has TRBV14 and TRBJ2-3; weak D call: TRBD2 (5 bases). In nucleotides, the CDR3 is TGTGCCAGCAGCCGAGGACGGGAAGATACGCAGTATTTT. Its protein is CASSRGREDTQYF.